This T cell receptor (beta chain) was found in a study of a mutant IDH1 vaccine in newly diagnosed glioma. At the level of the study: Either 4-6 weeks after radiotherapy alone or alongside temozolomide, vaccination was begun. The treated group averaged approximately 42 years old and was roughly 60% male, roughly 40% female.

Trimming left V 0 bases short and J 6 bases short, with 12 bases between. CDR3 size: 14 residues. Germline assignment: CDR1 SGHTS and CDR2 YDEGEE. Points on this clone: Its antigen is as yet unknown.

As for time point: week 11, during vaccination. The vaccine gave 300 ug of a 20-mer mutant IDH1 peptide subcutaneously per dose. Profiled with immunoSEQ multiplex PCR; TCRdb holds only in-frame clones, not every one. The data contain about 110,000 clones, about nine tenths of them seen just once; the ten biggest clones take up roughly 0.55%. Overall study findings and caveats: The vaccine induced immune responses, and these occurred in roughly 93% of patients.

V usage is TRBV5-8 and J usage is TRBJ1-2; D remains unclear. The sequence came from a woman aged 45-59 years with glioma. The sample was PBMCs, taken from a glioma patient whose treatment included an IDH1 peptide vaccine. This CDR3 is CASSLVGISDGYTF. Here the CDR3 DNA reads TGTGCCAGCAGCTTGGTGGGGATCTCGGATGGCTACACCTTC.